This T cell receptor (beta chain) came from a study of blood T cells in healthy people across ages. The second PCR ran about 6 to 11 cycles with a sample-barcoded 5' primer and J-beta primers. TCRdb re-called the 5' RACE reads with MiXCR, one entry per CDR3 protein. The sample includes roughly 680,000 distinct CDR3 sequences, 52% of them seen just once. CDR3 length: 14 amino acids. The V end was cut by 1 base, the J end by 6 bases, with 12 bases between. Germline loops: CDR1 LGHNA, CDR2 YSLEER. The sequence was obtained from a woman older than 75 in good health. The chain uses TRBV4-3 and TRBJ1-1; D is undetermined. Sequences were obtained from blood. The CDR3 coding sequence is TGCGCCAGCAGCCAAGTGACCAATTTGCCTGAAGCTTTCTTT. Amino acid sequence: CASSQVTNLPEAFF.